The 26 T cell receptor beta chains in this list originate from one sample, sequenced in a study of post-analysis software for immune sequencing data. Study-wide findings and caveats: Patients used about five TRBV segments, including TRBV5-6, TRBV5-1 and TRBV20-1, more often than controls.

Unique molecular identifiers were present in the TCR beta cDNA libraries. TCRdb redid the calling of the PCR reads with MiXCR, one entry per CDR3 protein. The sample yields hundreds of thousands of distinct CDR3 sequences, approximately 37% seen once. Their antigens remain unidentified. Input material: blood. The receptors originated from a girl aged 2 to 9 with multiple sclerosis.

This sequence joins TRBV20-1 and TRBJ1-2, with 7 bases lining up with TRBD1. CDR1 DFQATT and CDR2 SNEGSKA come from the germline V gene (reference sequence). This CDR3 is 14 amino acids long. J was trimmed by 8 bases and V by 0 bases; bases with no gene match: 9. CDR3: CSARELPGQKGYTF. CDR3 nucleotides: TGCAGTGCTAGAGAACTCCCGGGACAGAAAGGCTACACCTTC.

Only a few counts were recorded for this clonotype. The CDR3 loop is CSARADAEERRGRWGYTF. As DNA, the CDR3 is TGCAGTGCTAGAGCGGATGCGGAAGAGCGGCGGGGAAGGTGGGGCTACACCTTC. J is TRBJ1-2 and V is TRBV20-1, with D uncertain. Trimming pared 1 base from V and 8 bases from J, leaving 29 bases between. The CDR3 sequence is 18 residues long. The germline V gene encodes CDR1 DFQATT and CDR2 SNEGSKA (reference sequence).

This rearrangement joins TRBV10-3 to TRBJ2-1; D is unresolved. CDR1 and CDR2 (germline): ENHRY, SYGVKD. V lost 5 bases and J 3 bases, leaving 14 bases between the germline ends. CDR3 length: 15 amino acids. The CDR3 sequence is CAISSSESGYNEQFF. The CDR3 region has the DNA TGTGCCATCAGTAGCTCGGAATCAGGCTACAATGAGCAGTTCTTC.

V usage is TRBV20-1 and J usage is TRBJ2-7; TRBD2 might be the D (6 bases). Germline assignment: CDR1 DFQATT and CDR2 SNEGSKA (reference sequence). The CDR3 is 13 amino acids. The V and J ends lost 3 bases and 3 bases respectively, with 12 bases between them. The CDR3 sequence: CSASGSGRYEQYF. The CDR3 nucleotides read TGCAGTGCTAGCGGGAGCGGGCGCTACGAGCAGTACTTC.

The chain is built from TRBV20-1 and TRBJ2-7; D could derive from TRBD1 or TRBD2 (5 bases each). This CDR3 contains 13 residues. V dropped 5 bases and J dropped 1 base, with 12 bases sitting between them. Germline CDR1 is DFQATT and CDR2 is SNEGSKA (reference sequence). This chain's CDR3 is CSADEGRSYEQYF. CDR3 sequence (DNA): TGCAGTGCTGATGAGGGACGATCCTACGAGCAGTACTTC.

The rearrangement joins TRBV7-3 to TRBJ2-1; 12 nucleotides match TRBD2. With 4 bases clipped from V and 9 bases from J, the junction kept 7 bases outside the gene matches. Germline loops: CDR1 SGHTA, CDR2 FQGTGA. The CDR3 extends over 15 amino acids. The CDR3, as DNA: TGTGCCAGCAGCTCATCTCTGACTAGCGGGGGTGAGCAGTTCTTC. Amino acids: CASSSSLTSGGEQFF.

This clonotype showed up just a few times. This chain connects TRBV28 to TRBJ1-2, with no clear D. The CDR3 sequence is 12 residues long. With 1 base removed from V and 3 bases from J, the gap between germline ends came to 3 bases. The germline V gene encodes CDR1 MDHEN and CDR2 SYDVKM. CDR3 DNA sequence: TGTGCCAGCAGTTTATCGCACTATGGCTACACCTTC. Translation: CASSLSHYGYTF.

The genes are TRBV3-1 and TRBJ2-3; D gene unclear. Germline V gives CDR1 LGHDT, CDR2 YNNKEL (reference sequence). Between the trimmed V and J ends, which lost 3 bases and 0 bases, there was a span of 10 bases. The CDR3 length is 15 residues. The CDR3: CASSQAPRSTDTQYF. CDR3 nucleotides: TGTGCCAGCAGCCAGGCGCCTCGAAGCACAGATACGCAGTATTTT.

The chain links TRBV20-1 to TRBJ2-1; TRBD1 is a possible D gene (6 bases). The CDR3 has 16 amino acids. CDR1 and CDR2 from the germline V gene are DFQATT and SNEGSKA (reference sequence). The ends were cut back, 2 bases at V and 10 bases at J, with 24 bases in the middle. CDR3 in DNA: TGCAGTGCTAGACCCTACGGAACGGGACAAGGGAAGGAGCAGTTCTTC. It translates to CSARPYGTGQGKEQFF.

The chain links TRBV9 to TRBJ2-5; 9 bases map to TRBD1. V dropped 0 bases and J dropped 4; count of bases not matched to a gene: 7. Germline assignment: CDR1 SGDLS and CDR2 YYNGEE. CDR3 size: 16 residues. The CDR3 here is CASSVGNRDRAETQYF. DNA for the CDR3: TGTGCCAGCAGCGTAGGTAACCGGGACAGGGCAGAGACCCAGTACTTC.

The V and J genes are TRBV11-2 and TRBJ1-2, with 7 positions matching TRBD1. This CDR3 is 14 amino acids long. CDR1 is SGHAT, CDR2 FQNNGV, per germline. Trimming cost V 7 bases and J 8 bases; bases outside gene matches: 13. CDR3: CASTRTGTLFGYTF. The DNA of the CDR3 is TGTGCCAGCACTAGGACAGGTACATTATTCGGCTACACCTTC.

This clonotype occurred a few times. The rearrangement uses TRBV29-1 and TRBJ2-7, with D possibly TRBD2 on 6 matching bases. Germline V gene sequence: CDR1 SQVTM, CDR2 ANQGSEA. V was pared by 6 bases and J by 5 bases, with 14 bases between. The CDR3 is made up of 12 amino acids. CDR3 in DNA: TGCAGCGTCGATGGTGGAGGGGACGAGCAGTACTTC. It is translated as CSVDGGGDEQYF.

The chain recombines TRBV21-1 with TRBJ2-7; the D segment call TRBD1 is taken from the table without a DNA check. TRBV21-1 is deemed a pseudogene. CDR3 length: 15 residues. CDR3 DNA sequence: TGTGCCAGCAGCAATGGAGGACAGGGGTCTACCGAGCAGTACTTC. It is translated as CASSNGGQGSTEQYF.

The table lists this clonotype with a few counts. This rearrangement joins TRBV5-6 to TRBJ2-4; no clear D gene. The closer fit of TRBJ2-7 to the DNA end suggests the J call may be wrong. CDR3 length: 17 amino acids. The V gene's germline CDR1 is SGHDT and CDR2 YYEEEE. CDR3 in amino acids: CASSFDINQEGPGEQYF. CDR3 coding DNA: TGTGCCAGCAGCTTCGATATTAATCAGGAAGGACCTGGCGAGCAGTACTTC.

This clonotype was seen only a few times. This sequence joins TRBV3-1 and TRBJ2-7, with D maybe TRBD1 (5 bases). In germline, CDR1 is LGHDT, CDR2 YNNKEL (reference sequence). The CDR3 is made up of 11 amino acids. V lost 5 bases and J 4 bases, leaving 6 bases between the germline ends. As DNA, the CDR3 is TGTGCCAGCAGCAAGGGGTACGAGCAGTACTTC. Amino acid sequence: CASSKGYEQYF.

This clonotype turned up a few times. This chain joins TRBV7-2 and TRBJ2-4; TRBD1 might be the D (6 bases). This CDR3 has 15 residues. V lost 5 bases and J 6 bases, leaving 17 bases between the germline ends. Germline values: CDR1 SGHTA, CDR2 FQGNSA. The CDR3 nucleotides are TGTGCCAGCAGCCTAAGGGGGACCGCGGGAAACATTCAGTACTTC. Amino acids: CASSLRGTAGNIQYF.

The chain combines TRBV28 with TRBJ2-1; 7 bases agree with TRBD2. CDR1 is MDHEN and CDR2 is SYDVKM in the germline V gene. The CDR3 has 17 residues. With 6 bases clipped from V and 4 bases from J, the junction kept 15 bases outside the gene matches. In nucleotides, the CDR3 is TGTGCCAGCAGACCAGACCTAGCGGATCGAAGTTACAATGAGCAGTTCTTC. This gives the protein CASRPDLADRSYNEQFF.

The genes are TRBV19 and TRBJ2-5, with TRBD1 matching 12 bases. Trimming at V came to 3 bases and at J to 5 bases, leaving 10 bases not matched to a gene. Germline CDR1 reads LNHDA; CDR2 reads SQIVND (reference sequence). CDR3 length: 17 amino acids. CDR3 sequence reads: CASSIGTGGVFSETQYF. Here the CDR3 DNA reads TGTGCCAGTAGTATCGGGACAGGGGGCGTCTTTTCGGAGACCCAGTACTTC.

This clonotype has a handful of counts. The chain combines TRBV7-2 with TRBJ2-5; 15 bases agree with TRBD2. TRBJ2-7 explains the end of the DNA better; the J call may be wrong. Per germline, CDR1 SGHTA and CDR2 FQGNSA. The CDR3 has 15 amino acids. The CDR3 DNA sequence: TGTGCCAGCAGCCACGGGACTAGCGGGGGGTACGAGCAGTACTTC. Its translation: CASSHGTSGGYEQYF.

This clonotype was counted only a few times. V usage is TRBV28 and J usage is TRBJ2-7, with TRBD1 identical over 7 bases. This CDR3 is 12 amino acids long. The V segment lost 1 base and the J segment 6 bases; nucleotides outside the gene matches: 0. The germline V gene has CDR1 MDHEN and CDR2 SYDVKM. CDR3 amino acids: CASSLYRGEQYF. CDR3 sequence (DNA): TGTGCCAGCAGTTTATACAGGGGCGAGCAGTACTTC.

The rearrangement uses TRBV27 and TRBJ1-1; D perhaps matches TRBD1 (5 bases). The V gene's germline CDR1 is MNHEY and CDR2 SMNVEV (reference sequence). V shed 3 bases and J shed 1 base, with 12 bases lying between them. The CDR3 is made up of 15 amino acids. The CDR3 DNA follows: TGTGCCAGCAGTTTTAATGGGGCGCCGAACACTGAAGCTTTCTTT. Its protein is CASSFNGAPNTEAFF.

The V call is TRBV7-9, the J call TRBJ2-5, with D perhaps TRBD1 (6 bases). The V and J ends lost 1 base and 5 bases respectively, with 23 bases between them. Germline CDR1 and CDR2: SEHNR and FQNEAQ (reference sequence). The CDR3 has 18 residues. The CDR3 nucleotides are TGTGCCAGCAGCTTAGGACTAAACCGGGACACGGATGGGGAGACCCAGTACTTC. It is translated as CASSLGLNRDTDGETQYF.

CDR3 DNA: TGTGCCAGCAGCAAACTTGGCGGCAATGAGCAGTTCTTC. Amino acids: CASSKLGGNEQFF. This rearrangement joins TRBV5-6 to TRBJ2-1, with unresolved D. Trimming shortened V by 4 bases and J by 6 bases, and 11 bases separated the two germline ends. CDR1 is SGHDT and CDR2 is YYEEEE in the germline V gene. The CDR3 sequence is 13 residues long.

The genes are TRBV29-1 and TRBJ2-7; possibly TRBD1 or TRBD2 for D (5 bases each). CDR1 is SQVTM and CDR2 is ANQGSEA in the germline V gene. The CDR3 spans 11 residues. V was cut by 7 bases and J by 6 bases, with 13 bases left in between. CDR3 amino acids: CSGWDVGEQYF. In DNA form, the CDR3 reads TGCAGCGGCTGGGACGTGGGCGAGCAGTACTTC.

The rearrangement uses TRBV2 and TRBJ1-2; D gene ambiguous. CDR1 and CDR2 from the germline V gene are SNHLY and FYNNEI. The CDR3 extends over 16 amino acids. Trimming shortened V by 7 bases and J by 5 bases, and 23 bases separated the two germline ends. CDR3 loop: CASTPWAEANWYGYTF. The CDR3 region has the DNA TGTGCCAGCACCCCCTGGGCAGAGGCTAACTGGTATGGCTACACCTTC.

This clonotype turned up a few times. The chain has TRBV6-5 and TRBJ1-5; no reliable D call. V gave up 5 bases and J gave up 0 bases, with 8 bases separating them. This CDR3 region has 14 residues. CDR1 and CDR2 from the germline V gene are MNHEY and SVGAGI. CDR3 bases: TGTGCCAGCAGTAAAACGGATAGCAATCAGCCCCAGCATTTT. The encoded protein is CASSKTDSNQPQHF.